This T cell receptor (beta chain) is from a study of T-cell memory formation after mild COVID-19. Study as a whole: For the most part, TCR clusters were specific to one donor.

This clonotype has just a few counts. Its specificity is unknown. General study findings and limits: Mostly located in CM and EM were contracting CD4+ clones, with contracting CD8+ clones located in EMRA. Memory sampled before infection contained some responding clones, suggesting cross-reactive memory joined.

Per the germline V gene, CDR1 is SGHTA and CDR2 is FQGNSA. The CDR3 is made up of 17 amino acids. The trim removed 5 bases at V and 3 bases at J, leaving 9 bases unmatched. TCRdb re-called the 5' RACE reads with MiXCR, one entry per CDR3 protein. The sample shows 400,000 to 500,000 distinct CDR3 sequences, roughly 18% of them seen only once. The chain joins TRBV7-2 to TRBJ2-3, with 12 bases that match TRBD2. Specimen: PBMCs or a T cell subset sorted from them (not recorded which). The TCR comes from a man between 18 and 35 years old who had mild COVID-19 (a few samples of this study predate the infection). Cell type and time point are not known. CDR3 in DNA: TGTGCCAGCAGCCGATCTAGCGGGGGGGCCGCGACAGATACGCAGTATTTT. The encoded protein is CASSRSSGGAATDTQYF.